This TCR beta chain is drawn from a study of cytomegalovirus exposure and HLA in healthy donors. About the research overall: Of all 400 or so donors who were genotyped, roughly 83% belonged to the Caucasian-associated ancestry cluster.

The CDR3 consists of 15 residues. The V segment lost 2 bases and the J segment 5 bases; nucleotides outside the gene matches: 1. The germline gives CDR1 SGDLS, CDR2 YYNGEE. Primers for the PCR totalled 60 Vbeta and 13 Jbeta. Only in-frame clones appear in the TCRdb table, and some are missing; sequencing was by immunoSEQ multiplex PCR. The sample carries 120,000 or so clones, 75% to 85% recorded once. What was sequenced was PBMCs. The rearrangement links TRBV9 to TRBJ2-2, with 12 positions matching TRBD2. This clonotype was sampled from a man aged 25 to 40 in good health and CMV-seronegative. The CDR3 DNA reads as TGTGCCAGCAGCGTCGGACTAGCGGGAACCGGGGAGCTGTTTTTT. This sequence encodes CASSVGLAGTGELFF.